Each of the 27 T cell receptor beta chains below was sequenced from the same sample in a study of CD8 T cells in ankylosing spondylitis. TCRdb re-called the 5' RACE reads with MiXCR, one entry per CDR3 protein. The sample holds 270,000 or so distinct CDR3 sequences, about a sixth seen once. Material for sequencing was blood, either unsorted or a sorted T cell fraction (not recorded which). The receptor set was obtained from a male donor with ankylosing spondylitis or in good health (not recorded which).

The chain has TRBV29-1 and TRBJ2-3; D gene uncertain. V was clipped by 1 base and J by 6 bases, with 5 bases between them. CDR1 SQVTM and CDR2 ANQGSEA come from the germline V gene. CDR3 length: 11 residues. The CDR3 DNA sequence: TGCAGCGTTGAAGTAGCTGATACGCAGTATTTT. Its protein product is CSVEVADTQYF.

V usage is TRBV27 and J usage is TRBJ2-1, with D unclear. Germline values: CDR1 MNHEY, CDR2 SMNVEV (reference sequence). V lost 7 bases to trimming and J lost 4 bases, with 5 bases between them. The CDR3 totals 11 residues. The CDR3 DNA reads as TGTGCCAGCATTGGTTACAATGAGCAGTTCTTC. The encoded protein is CASIGYNEQFF.

This clonotype has just a few counts. The CDR3 sequence: CAISEQESPDTQYF. DNA for the CDR3: TGTGCCATCAGTGAGCAAGAGTCCCCAGATACGCAGTATTTT. This sequence joins TRBV10-3 and TRBJ2-3; D call uncertain. The length of the CDR3 is 14 residues. The germline V and J ends were trimmed by 2 bases and 4 bases, with 10 bases remaining between them. Germline V gives CDR1 ENHRY, CDR2 SYGVKD.

J is TRBJ2-5 and V is TRBV12-3 or TRBV12-4, with D possibly matching TRBD1 (7 bases). CDR3 size: 14 residues. The V gene lost 5 bases and the J gene lost 4 bases, with 14 bases spanning the gap. The CDR3 DNA is TGTGCCAGCAGTCCAGGGGGGCAAAGAGAGACCCAGTACTTC. It encodes CASSPGGQRETQYF.

The chain has TRBV27 and TRBJ2-2, with D possibly being TRBD1 (5 bases). Germline V gene lookup returns CDR1 MNHEY and CDR2 SMNVEV (reference sequence). Trimming pared 2 bases from V and 7 bases from J, leaving 14 bases between. This CDR3 spans 15 amino acids. CDR3 DNA sequence: TGTGCCAGCAGTTTAATCCAGGGAAAGGTCGGGGAGCTGTTTTTT. This gives the protein CASSLIQGKVGELFF.

The sample holds many counts of this clonotype. This chain joins TRBV4-2 and TRBJ1-2, with 8 bases that match TRBD1. The CDR3 extends over 16 amino acids. CDR1 LGHNA and CDR2 YNFKEQ come from the germline V gene. V dropped 0 bases and J dropped 8; count of bases not matched to a gene: 11. CDR3 region: CASSQERGQEVWGYTF. DNA of the CDR3: TGTGCCAGCAGCCAAGAGCGGGGACAGGAGGTTTGGGGCTACACCTTC.

This clonotype was picked up a small number of times. The CDR3 sequence: CASSEPSGSSYNEQFF. DNA for the CDR3: TGTGCCAGCAGCGAACCCAGCGGGAGCTCCTACAATGAGCAGTTCTTC. This rearrangement joins TRBV7-9 to TRBJ2-1; 8 bases map to TRBD2. Germline trimming cut 5 bases from V and 0 bases from J; bases unmatched to any gene: 6. Per the germline V gene, CDR1 is SEHNR and CDR2 is FQNEAQ (reference sequence). This CDR3 region has 16 residues.

The V gene is TRBV29-1, the J gene TRBJ2-3, with a tentative D call TRBD2 (6 bases). The CDR3 has 13 amino acids. Trimming cost V 4 bases and J 0 bases, with 8 bases left between them. From germline, CDR1 is SQVTM and CDR2 ANQGSEA. In DNA, the CDR3 is TGCAGCGTTGGGGACTTTAGCACAGATACGCAGTATTTT. It is translated as CSVGDFSTDTQYF.

The sample holds a few counts of this clonotype. The chain is built from TRBV29-1 and TRBJ2-2, with D unresolved. The CDR3 has 13 amino acids. V lost 4 bases and J 5 bases, leaving 11 bases between the germline ends. Looked up from germline, CDR1 is SQVTM and CDR2 is ANQGSEA. The DNA for the CDR3 is TGCAGCGTTGTTAGAGCTCCAACCGGGGAGCTGTTTTTT. Amino acids: CSVVRAPTGELFF.

This clonotype came up once. The V and J genes are TRBV29-1 and TRBJ2-7, with TRBD1 matching over 8 bases. The V gene end was trimmed by 2 bases and the J gene end by 6 bases; junction bases not matched to a gene: 9. The CDR3 length is 14 residues. Looked up from germline, CDR1 is SQVTM and CDR2 is ANQGSEA. CDR3 residues: CSVEFPGGGFEQYF. The DNA for the CDR3 is TGCAGCGTTGAATTTCCAGGGGGCGGGTTCGAGCAGTACTTC.

This clonotype was found a few times. The chain joins TRBV9 to TRBJ1-5; D is unclear. Trimming removed 0 bases from V and 4 bases from J, with 8 bases in between. Germline lookup yields CDR1 SGDLS and CDR2 YYNGEE. CDR3 size: 14 residues. The CDR3 DNA reads TGTGCCAGCAGCGTAGATGGGGAGAATCAGCCCCAGCATTTT. This codes for CASSVDGENQPQHF.

The CDR3 bases are TGTGCCAGCAGCCAGAAGGACAACTCCTACGAGCAGTACTTC. It specifies CASSQKDNSYEQYF. The chain uses TRBV7-9 and TRBJ2-7, with a possible D match to TRBD1 (5 bases). This CDR3 contains 14 residues. V dropped 5 bases and J dropped 0 bases, with 11 bases sitting between them. Germline-derived CDR1 and CDR2 are SEHNR and FQNEAQ (reference sequence).

This clonotype was recorded a few times. DNA for the CDR3: TGTGCCAGCAGCCAACTGAACACCGGGGAGCTGTTTTTT. This gives the protein CASSQLNTGELFF. This sequence joins TRBV14 and TRBJ2-2; D not resolved. V was cut by 2 bases and J by 1 base, with 2 bases left in between. The CDR3 consists of 13 residues. CDR1 SGHDN and CDR2 FVKESK come from the germline V gene.

This clonotype was counted ten times or more. The chain uses TRBV9 and TRBJ2-7; TRBD2 matches at 9 bases. CDR3 size: 16 residues. Trimming at V came to 4 bases and at J to 4 bases, leaving 12 bases not matched to a gene. The germline V gene encodes CDR1 SGDLS and CDR2 YYNGEE. Here the CDR3 DNA reads TGTGCCAGCAGCCCTCGGGGTAGCGGGGGACTTTACGAGCAGTACTTC. Its translation: CASSPRGSGGLYEQYF. Full variable domain (rest looked up from reference TRBV9 and TRBJ2-7): DSGVTQTPKHLITATGQRVTLRCSPRSGDLSVYWYQQSLDQGLQFLIQYYNGEERAKGNILERFSAQQFPDLHSELNLSSLELGDSALYFCASSPRGSGGLYEQYFGPGTRLTVT.

This clonotype was seen more than once but under ten times. The chain recombines TRBV27 with TRBJ2-7, with 8 positions matching TRBD1. The trim removed 4 bases at V and 0 bases at J, leaving 11 bases unmatched. The CDR3 totals 17 residues. The V gene's germline CDR1 is MNHEY and CDR2 SMNVEV (reference sequence). The CDR3 DNA is TGTGCCAGCAGTTCCATACCCCCGACAGGGGCCTCCTACGAGCAGTACTTC. As protein: CASSSIPPTGASYEQYF.

This clonotype was recorded a few times. The chain couples TRBV14 to TRBJ2-1; D unclear. This CDR3 region has 11 residues. CDR1 is SGHDN and CDR2 is FVKESK in the germline V gene. Trimming took 0 bases from V and 8 from J, leaving 2 bases between them. The CDR3 coding sequence is TGTGCCAGCAGCCAAGAAGATGAGCAGTTCTTC. Protein sequence: CASSQEDEQFF. Full variable domain (outside the CDR3, taken from reference TRBV14 and TRBJ2-1): EAGVTQFPSHSVIEKGQTVTLRCDPISGHDNLYWYRRVMGKEIKFLLHFVKESKQDESGMPNNRFLAERTGGTYSTLKVQPAELEDSGVYFCASSQEDEQFFGPGTRLTVL.

The gene calls are TRBV6-1 and TRBJ2-5, with D possibly being TRBD2 (6 bases). The germline gives CDR1 MNHNS, CDR2 SASEGT. The CDR3 has 14 amino acids. The ends were cut back, 5 bases at V and 5 bases at J, with 15 bases in the middle. In DNA, the CDR3 is TGTGCCAGCAGTCCCGAACTAGCCGGGGAGACCCAGTACTTC. The encoded protein is CASSPELAGETQYF.

V usage is TRBV20-1 and J usage is TRBJ2-2; D unresolved. V was trimmed by 2 bases and J by 3 bases, leaving 13 bases between them. The CDR3 is made up of 15 amino acids. Germline V gene sequence: CDR1 DFQATT, CDR2 SNEGSKA (reference sequence). The chain's CDR3 is CSARSLTSHTGELFF. The CDR3 nucleotides are TGCAGTGCTAGAAGTCTTACCAGTCACACCGGGGAGCTGTTTTTT.

The J gene is TRBJ2-2, the V gene TRBV27; no definite D call. The CDR3 consists of 13 residues. The V end was cut by 3 bases, the J end by 3 bases, with 5 bases between. CDR1 and CDR2 (germline): MNHEY, SMNVEV (reference sequence). The CDR3 DNA follows: TGTGCCAGCAGTTTCTGGGACACCGGGGAGCTGTTTTTT. This translates into CASSFWDTGELFF.

A few counts support this clonotype. This rearrangement joins TRBV4-3 to TRBJ2-1, with D possibly TRBD2 on 6 matching bases. Trimming stripped 0 bases from V and 3 bases from J, with 12 bases between. Per the germline V gene, CDR1 is LGHNA and CDR2 is YSLEER. There are 16 residues in the CDR3. The CDR3 DNA sequence: TGCGCCAGCAGCCAAGATCTCGACGGGAGCTACAATGAGCAGTTCTTC. Encoded protein: CASSQDLDGSYNEQFF.

The genes are TRBV28 and TRBJ2-3, with 7 bases aligning to TRBD2. Germline loops: CDR1 MDHEN, CDR2 SYDVKM. The CDR3 is made up of 14 amino acids. V shed 6 bases and J 3 bases; nucleotides not matched to a gene: 6. The CDR3 loop reads CASSVTSLTDTQYF. For the CDR3, the DNA is TGTGCCAGCAGCGTGACTAGCTTGACAGATACGCAGTATTTT. Full variable domain (rest looked up from reference TRBV28 and TRBJ2-3): DVKVTQSSRYLVKRTGEKVFLECVQDMDHENMFWYRQDPGLGLRLIYFSYDVKMKEKGDIPEGYSVSREKKERFSLILESASTNQTSMYLCASSVTSLTDTQYFGPGTRLTVL.

Notes on this clonotype: A read error may explain this, as a much larger clone is one base away. V usage is TRBV27 and J usage is TRBJ1-1, with D perhaps TRBD1 (6 bases). Germline CDR1 and CDR2: MNHEY and SMNVEV (reference sequence). The CDR3 contains 14 residues. CDR3 DNA sequence: TGTGCCAGCAGGATCACAGGGATGAACCCTGAAGCTTTCTTT. It codes for CASRITGMNPEAFF.

This clonotype was observed at least ten times. The rearrangement links TRBV27 to TRBJ2-3; D is undetermined. CDR3 length: 11 residues. The ends were cut back, 7 bases at V and 9 bases at J, with 11 bases in the middle. The germline V gene encodes CDR1 MNHEY and CDR2 SMNVEV (reference sequence). The CDR3 bases are TGTGCCAGCACCTTTCTGGGGACGCAGTATTTT. Amino acid sequence: CASTFLGTQYF.

This clonotype has at least ten counts. The chain joins TRBV4-1 to TRBJ1-1; 7 bases match TRBD1. V shed 1 base, J shed 5 bases, and the junction held 7 bases outside the gene matches. The CDR3 is 15 amino acids. Germline CDR1 MGHRA, CDR2 YSYEKL. The CDR3 DNA reads as TGCGCCAGCAGCCAAGGACTAGGGGGCGGAACTGAAGCTTTCTTT. Translated: CASSQGLGGGTEAFF.

There are a few counts of this clonotype. This chain links TRBV5-6 with TRBJ1-2; the D is unclear. Germline CDR1 is SGHDT and CDR2 is YYEEEE. V was clipped by 0 bases and J by 6 bases, with 9 bases between them. The CDR3 is 13 amino acids. The CDR3 bases are TGTGCCAGCAGCTTGGCTGGTTCTAATGGCTACACCTTC. Residues: CASSLAGSNGYTF. The variable domain in full, completed from reference TRBV5-6 and TRBJ1-2, reads DAGVTQSPTHLIKTRGQQVTLRCSPKSGHDTVSWYQQALGQGPQFIFQYYEEEERQRGNFPDRFSGHQFPNYSSELNVNALLLGDSALYLCASSLAGSNGYTFGSGTRLTVV.

This clonotype was counted only a few times. The rearrangement links TRBV19 to TRBJ2-1, with a weak D call TRBD2 (5 bases). The CDR3 extends over 15 amino acids. CDR1 and CDR2 (germline): LNHDA, SQIVND (reference sequence). Trimming shortened V by 3 bases and J by 9 bases, and 18 bases separated the two germline ends. The CDR3: CASSIPAVGGSEQFF. The CDR3 DNA reads TGTGCCAGTAGTATCCCAGCGGTTGGAGGATCTGAGCAGTTCTTC.

This clonotype was detected ten times or more. The chain links TRBV27 to TRBJ2-3; D call uncertain. V shed 6 bases and J shed 2 bases, with 18 bases lying between them. CDR3 size: 16 residues. CDR1 is MNHEY, CDR2 SMNVEV, per germline (reference sequence). The DNA for the CDR3 is TGTGCCAGCAGCCCAGTGGGCAGGCCTAACACAGATACGCAGTATTTT. Translating it yields CASSPVGRPNTDTQYF.